This is a list of T cell receptor beta chains from one sample in a study of T cell repertoires in cytomegalovirus infection. Each CDR3 protein is one row after TCRdb ran MiXCR on the reads. This table holds approximately 910,000 distinct CDR3 sequences, around 31% found once. These receptors have no known antigen. The specimen comprised cultured CD8+ T cells from PBMCs, sampled from culture after CMV antigen stimulation. All receptors come from a human donor in good health (CMV status not recorded). Some clones in this sample may be carry-over from other donors' samples. CDR3s include the opening cysteine and the closing phenylalanine or tryptophan. Each record gives: CDR3 DNA, CDR3 protein, V gene, clone size, D gene, J gene. A D gene is named only where the DNA matches it firmly. Clone size appears in some rows only: once, few, many, or a class for an expanded clone.

DNA: TGTGCCATCAGTGAGTCGTTAGGACAGGGGGGTTATGGCTACACCTTC; CDR3: CAISESLGQGGYGYTF; V: TRBV10-3; size: .; D: TRBD1; J: TRBJ1-2
DNA: TGTGCCAGCAGCTACTGGGGGGGGGCGGACAATCAGCCCCAGCATTTT; CDR3: CASSYWGGADNQPQHF; V: TRBV6-6; size: .; D: .; J: TRBJ1-5
DNA: TGTGCCAGCAGTTTCGGGGGGGCCATGTATGAGCAGTTCTTC; CDR3: CASSFGGAMYEQFF; V: TRBV27; size: few; D: TRBD2; J: TRBJ2-1
DNA: TGTGCCAGCTTGACCGGGACTAGGCAGTTCTTC; CDR3: CASLTGTRQFF; V: TRBV27; size: .; D: TRBD2; J: TRBJ2-1
DNA: TGTGCCAGCAGCTTAGAACAGGGGGCGGCTAACTATGGCTACACCTTC; CDR3: CASSLEQGAANYGYTF; V: TRBV7-3; size: .; D: TRBD1; J: TRBJ1-2
DNA: TGTGCCAGCAGTCTGGGGGAGGGGTGGATTTATGGCTACACCTTC; CDR3: CASSLGEGWIYGYTF; V: TRBV6-5; size: .; D: .; J: TRBJ1-2
DNA: TGTGCCAGCAGTGAAGGCGGCAGCGGTCGCGAGACCCAGTACTTC; CDR3: CASSEGGSGRETQYF; V: TRBV6-1; size: few; D: .; J: TRBJ2-5
DNA: TGTGCCAGCAGCCGGGACAGGGAGTCTCAAGAGACCCAGTACTTC; CDR3: CASSRDRESQETQYF; V: TRBV6-5; size: .; D: TRBD1; J: TRBJ2-5
DNA: TGTGCCAGCAGCTTAGCGCTCTCAGGGATGGGGTACAATGAGCAGTTCTTC; CDR3: CASSLALSGMGYNEQFF; V: TRBV7-2; size: many; D: .; J: TRBJ2-1
DNA: TGTGCCAGCACCCCTAACTATGGCTACACCTTC; CDR3: CASTPNYGYTF; V: TRBV7-6; size: .; D: .; J: TRBJ1-2
DNA: TGTGCCAGTCTCGGGGCGGCGGGCGCTTTCACAGATACGCAGTATTTT; CDR3: CASLGAAGAFTDTQYF; V: TRBV7-4; size: .; D: .; J: TRBJ2-3
DNA: TGTGCCAGCAGTTACTCATCTGGCCCCGTGGGAAACACCATATATTTT; CDR3: CASSYSSGPVGNTIYF; V: TRBV6-6; size: .; D: .; J: TRBJ1-3
DNA: TGTGCCAGCAAACAGGGCTATAGGGAGCAGTACTTC; CDR3: CASKQGYREQYF; V: TRBV7-4; size: .; D: .; J: TRBJ2-7
DNA: TGTGCCAGCAGTTTTATGGCGGGGGTATACAATGAGCAGTTCTTC; CDR3: CASSFMAGVYNEQFF; V: TRBV27; size: few; D: TRBD2; J: TRBJ2-1
DNA: TGTGCCAGCAGCTTGGGAGGGGCGAATTCCTACAATGAGCAGTTCTTC; CDR3: CASSLGGANSYNEQFF; V: TRBV5-6; size: few; D: .; J: TRBJ2-1
DNA: TGTGCCAGCAGCCCGCAACTCACTGGAAACACCATATATTTT; CDR3: CASSPQLTGNTIYF; V: TRBV9; size: .; D: .; J: TRBJ1-3
DNA: TGCAGTGCTACTGAGTTTCACTACGGACAGGACTACTATGGCTACACCTTC; CDR3: CSATEFHYGQDYYGYTF; V: TRBV20-1; size: .; D: TRBD1; J: TRBJ1-2